This T cell receptor (beta chain) was retrieved from a study of regulatory T cells in long-lasting Graves disease. Overall study context: Graves' patients with a new diagnosis had received antithyroid drugs under 3 months.

This clonotype was seen ten or more times. The time point denotes: newly diagnosed GD, antithyroid drugs for less than 3 months. The TCR library was prepared using RNA isolated from PBMCs. CDR3-region Arm-PCR and iRepertoire HTBI primers produced the TCR beta libraries. TCRdb passed the multiplex PCR reads through MiXCR, listing each CDR3 protein once. Of a few hundred thousand distinct CDR3 sequences in the sample, 10% to 15% were seen once. The CDR3 extends over 15 amino acids. V was shortened by 0 bases and J by 4 bases, with 13 bases between the two germline ends. Germline CDR1 and CDR2: MGHRA and YSYEKL. The data were also submitted as part of a second study, on T cells in Graves' hyperthyroidism and ophthalmopathy. As reported in that work: An initial round of RT-PCR targeting the TCR CDR3 relied on the HTBI primer set.

The receptor comes from a woman in her late teens or twenties with Graves disease. The specimen was peripheral blood mononuclear cells (PBMCs), collected at new diagnosis, from a patient treated with antithyroid drugs. The chain is built from TRBV4-1 and TRBJ2-7, with D tentatively TRBD1 (5 bases). CDR3: CASSQEPTDLYEQYF. The DNA of the CDR3 is TGCGCCAGCAGCCAAGAGCCGACAGACCTTTACGAGCAGTACTTC.